This TCR beta chain was captured by sequencing in a study of control samples from healthy donors and cancer patients. Germline V lookup: CDR1 SGHTA, CDR2 FQGNSA. CDR3 length: 14 residues. The V gene lost 1 base and the J gene lost 4 bases, with 10 bases spanning the gap. This clone has a handful of counts. Assay: immunoSEQ multiplex PCR; the TCRdb copy retains only in-frame clones and omits some. This table has some 94,000 clones, about 88% appearing once. The chain combines TRBV7-2 with TRBJ1-2, with D unclear. This clonotype was sampled from a woman aged 45-65 years with colorectal cancer. Input material: PBMCs. The CDR3 spells CASSLEMGSYGYTF. CDR3 nucleotides: TGTGCCAGCAGCTTAGAGATGGGCTCCTATGGCTACACCTTC.